This is a list of T cell receptor beta chains from one sample in a study of T cells in Graves' hyperthyroidism and ophthalmopathy. TCRdb re-derived calls from the multiplex PCR reads in MiXCR, one entry per CDR3 protein. Of roughly 570,000 distinct CDR3 sequences in the sample, 15% to 17% were seen once. Sequences were obtained from blood. The origin of the receptors is a woman in her twenties or thirties with Graves' hyperthyroidism. Each CDR3 is given with its conserved first and last residue. D genes are given only for firm matches. Some rows mark clone size as missing; the rest say once, few, many or name a class of expanded clone.

d_call	v_call	j_call	clone_size	cdr3_nt	cdr3_aa
-	TRBV15	TRBJ1-6	-	TGTGCCACCAGCAGAGTGGGACTGGGGAATTCACCCCTCCACTTT	CATSRVGLGNSPLHF
TRBD2	TRBV24-1	TRBJ2-1	few	TGTGCCACCAGTGAAGGAAAAAGCGGGAGAGATTACAATGAGCAGTTCTTC	CATSEGKSGRDYNEQFF
TRBD1	TRBV12-3/TRBV12-4	TRBJ1-4	few	TGTGCCAGCAGTTTAGATGGCAGGGGGCATGAAAAACTGTTTTTT	CASSLDGRGHEKLFF
TRBD1	TRBV13	TRBJ2-3	few	TGTGCCAGCAGCTTAGTTCCTTTGGACAGGGACGGGTCAGATACGCAGTATTTT	CASSLVPLDRDGSDTQYF
TRBD2	TRBV6-1	TRBJ2-1	-	TGTGCCAGCAGTCTGAGCGGGAGGGCCTCCAATGAGCAGTTCTTC	CASSLSGRASNEQFF
-	TRBV5-1	TRBJ1-2	-	TGCGCCAGCAGCTTGGTTGGGGATGAGCGTGGCTACACCTTC	CASSLVGDERGYTF
TRBD2	TRBV11-3	TRBJ2-1	many	TGTGCCAGCAGCACGACTAGCCATGGGTACAATGAGCAGTTCTTC	CASSTTSHGYNEQFF
-	TRBV19	TRBJ1-5	-	TGTGCCAGTAGGGCGGGATTGGGACAGCCCCAGCATTTT	CASRAGLGQPQHF
-	TRBV2	TRBJ1-1	few	TGTGCCAGCAGGGTACAGGGGAACACTGAAGCTTTCTTT	CASRVQGNTEAFF
-	TRBV5-8	TRBJ1-3	few	TGTGCCAGCAGCTTGGATGGCAGTGGAAACACCATATATTTT	CASSLDGSGNTIYF
-	TRBV19	TRBJ2-1	-	TGTGCCAGTAAAGCTCTAGCGCGAAGCTCCTACAATGAGCAGTTCTTC	CASKALARSSYNEQFF
TRBD2	TRBV5-1	TRBJ2-5	few	TGCGCCAGCAGCCCGGGACTAGCCTGGGAGACCCAGTACTTC	CASSPGLAWETQYF
-	TRBV20-1	TRBJ2-7	-	TGCAGTGCTAAGGGAGGGGGCGGCTTTGGACTAGCCGGCGAGCAGTACTTC	CSAKGGGGFGLAGEQYF
TRBD1	TRBV3-1	TRBJ2-1	many	TGTGCCAGCAGCCAAGATAAAAGGGGGCTGGGGAATGAGCAGTTCTTC	CASSQDKRGLGNEQFF
TRBD1	TRBV7-2	TRBJ1-6	many	TGTGCCAGCAGCCGATCGGGACAGTTGAATTCACCCCTCCACTTT	CASSRSGQLNSPLHF
-	TRBV27	TRBJ2-3	-	TGTGCCAGCAGTTCGCGGGTTGGAGATACGCAGTATTTT	CASSSRVGDTQYF
-	TRBV6-1	TRBJ2-2	many	TGTGCCAGCAGTTCCGACTCTAGCGCCGGGGAGCTGTTTTTT	CASSSDSSAGELFF
-	TRBV2	TRBJ2-7	many	TGTGCCAGCAGTGTATCTAGCGTGAACTACGAGCAGTACTTC	CASSVSSVNYEQYF
-	TRBV9	TRBJ2-7	few	TGTGCCAGCAGCGTAGCGACGGGAGACGCCTACGAGCAGTACTTC	CASSVATGDAYEQYF
-	TRBV12-3/TRBV12-4	TRBJ2-7	many	TGTGCCAGCAGTCTCCGGACATTACTGTCCTACGAGCAGTACTTC	CASSLRTLLSYEQYF
-	TRBV11-1	TRBJ2-7	few	TGTGCCAGCAGCCCCCAAGAGGCCCACGAGCAGTACTTC	CASSPQEAHEQYF
TRBD2	TRBV14	TRBJ2-1	many	TGTGCCAGCAGCCCCACCGGGCGCGGGAGGGTGGATGAGCAGTTCTTC	CASSPTGRGRVDEQFF
TRBD1	TRBV18	TRBJ2-7	many	TGTGCCAGCAGCCCCGGGACAGGGATCTACGAGCAGTACTTC	CASSPGTGIYEQYF
-	TRBV7-9	TRBJ1-6	-	TGTGCCAGCAGCTTAGAGGTCGACCTTAGCTCCTATAATTCACCCCTCCACTTT	CASSLEVDLSSYNSPLHF
-	TRBV20-1	TRBJ1-6	many	TGCAGTGCTAGAGTGGGGGGGAATTCACCCCTCCACTTT	CSARVGGNSPLHF
TRBD2	TRBV3-1	TRBJ2-7	many	TGTGCCAGCAGCCAAGATGCGGCGGGAGGTGCTTACGAGCAGTACTTC	CASSQDAAGGAYEQYF
TRBD2	TRBV2	TRBJ2-1	many	TGTGCCAGCAGTGAAAAATCCGGGGGGGTGGGTGAGCAGTTCTTC	CASSEKSGGVGEQFF
-	TRBV28	TRBJ2-7	-	TGTGCCACCACCCAACAGGGGACTTACTACGAGCAGTACTTC	CATTQQGTYYEQYF
-	TRBV28	TRBJ1-5	many	TGTGCCAGCAGTTGGGGTACCGTTGCAGGTCAGCCCCAGCATTTT	CASSWGTVAGQPQHF
-	TRBV7-9	TRBJ1-4	many	TGTGCCAGCAGCTTAAGTTTCGGTGAAAAACTGTTTTTT	CASSLSFGEKLFF
-	TRBV4-2	TRBJ2-3	many	TGTGCCAGCAGCCAAGAAAGTGGGCTCCCAAGCACAGATACGCAGTATTTT	CASSQESGLPSTDTQYF
TRBD1	TRBV5-1	TRBJ2-2	-	TGCGCCAGCAGCCCTAGACAGGGGGCAGACACCGGGGAGCTGTTTTTT	CASSPRQGADTGELFF
TRBD2	TRBV12-3/TRBV12-4	TRBJ2-7	many	TGTGCCAGCAGTGGACTAGCGCGTCCCTACGAGCAGTACTTC	CASSGLARPYEQYF
-	TRBV7-9	TRBJ1-2	few	TGTGCCAGCAGCCCAGCCCCTTACCCCTATGGCTACACCTTC	CASSPAPYPYGYTF
-	TRBV9	TRBJ1-1	few	TGTGCCAGCAGCGTAGCCGGGAGGGGAATTACTGAAGCTTTCTTT	CASSVAGRGITEAFF
TRBD1	TRBV6-1	TRBJ1-2	few	TGTGCCAGCAGCCGTGGACAGGGGGCGGGCTACACCTTC	CASSRGQGAGYTF
TRBD2	TRBV7-2	TRBJ2-3	many	TGTGCCAGCAGCCTTCGACGCGGGAGGGTCACAGATACGCAGTATTTT	CASSLRRGRVTDTQYF